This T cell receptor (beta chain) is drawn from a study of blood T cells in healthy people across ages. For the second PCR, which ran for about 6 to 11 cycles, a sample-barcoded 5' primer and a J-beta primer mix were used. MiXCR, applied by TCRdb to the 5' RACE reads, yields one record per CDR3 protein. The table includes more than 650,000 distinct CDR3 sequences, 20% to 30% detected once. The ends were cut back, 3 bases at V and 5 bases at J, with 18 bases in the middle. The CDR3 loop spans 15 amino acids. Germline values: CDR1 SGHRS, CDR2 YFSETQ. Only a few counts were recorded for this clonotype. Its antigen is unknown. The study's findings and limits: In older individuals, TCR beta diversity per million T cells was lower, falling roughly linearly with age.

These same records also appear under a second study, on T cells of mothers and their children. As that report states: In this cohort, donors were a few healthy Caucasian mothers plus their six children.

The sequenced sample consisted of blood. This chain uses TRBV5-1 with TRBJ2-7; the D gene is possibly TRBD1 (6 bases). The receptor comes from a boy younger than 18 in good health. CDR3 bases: TGCGCCAGCAGCTGGGGAGACAGGACCACCGACGAGCAGTACTTC. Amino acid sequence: CASSWGDRTTDEQYF.